This paragraph covers one T cell receptor beta chain sequence. What it binds is not known. A multiplex PCR was run with 60 Vbeta primers and 13 Jbeta primers. Clones were read by immunoSEQ multiplex PCR, and TCRdb kept only the in-frame ones, dropping some. The sample consists of approximately 150,000 clones, 70% to 80% of them appearing once. This specimen belongs to a study of cytomegalovirus exposure and HLA in healthy donors. Study findings and constraints: Accurate HLA-A and HLA-B prediction from TCR beta sequences was reported for most subjects.

With 1 base clipped from V and 3 bases from J, the junction kept 8 bases outside the gene matches. The CDR3 is 16 residues long. CDR1 and CDR2 (germline): SGHTA, FQGNSA. The receptor's source is a man aged 60 to 69 in good health and CMV-seronegative. The rearrangement links TRBV7-2 to TRBJ2-7; 8 nucleotides match TRBD2. The specimen was PBMCs. This CDR3 reads CASSLGLAGLFYEQYF. The CDR3 DNA reads TGTGCCAGCAGCTTAGGGCTAGCGGGTCTTTTCTACGAGCAGTACTTC.